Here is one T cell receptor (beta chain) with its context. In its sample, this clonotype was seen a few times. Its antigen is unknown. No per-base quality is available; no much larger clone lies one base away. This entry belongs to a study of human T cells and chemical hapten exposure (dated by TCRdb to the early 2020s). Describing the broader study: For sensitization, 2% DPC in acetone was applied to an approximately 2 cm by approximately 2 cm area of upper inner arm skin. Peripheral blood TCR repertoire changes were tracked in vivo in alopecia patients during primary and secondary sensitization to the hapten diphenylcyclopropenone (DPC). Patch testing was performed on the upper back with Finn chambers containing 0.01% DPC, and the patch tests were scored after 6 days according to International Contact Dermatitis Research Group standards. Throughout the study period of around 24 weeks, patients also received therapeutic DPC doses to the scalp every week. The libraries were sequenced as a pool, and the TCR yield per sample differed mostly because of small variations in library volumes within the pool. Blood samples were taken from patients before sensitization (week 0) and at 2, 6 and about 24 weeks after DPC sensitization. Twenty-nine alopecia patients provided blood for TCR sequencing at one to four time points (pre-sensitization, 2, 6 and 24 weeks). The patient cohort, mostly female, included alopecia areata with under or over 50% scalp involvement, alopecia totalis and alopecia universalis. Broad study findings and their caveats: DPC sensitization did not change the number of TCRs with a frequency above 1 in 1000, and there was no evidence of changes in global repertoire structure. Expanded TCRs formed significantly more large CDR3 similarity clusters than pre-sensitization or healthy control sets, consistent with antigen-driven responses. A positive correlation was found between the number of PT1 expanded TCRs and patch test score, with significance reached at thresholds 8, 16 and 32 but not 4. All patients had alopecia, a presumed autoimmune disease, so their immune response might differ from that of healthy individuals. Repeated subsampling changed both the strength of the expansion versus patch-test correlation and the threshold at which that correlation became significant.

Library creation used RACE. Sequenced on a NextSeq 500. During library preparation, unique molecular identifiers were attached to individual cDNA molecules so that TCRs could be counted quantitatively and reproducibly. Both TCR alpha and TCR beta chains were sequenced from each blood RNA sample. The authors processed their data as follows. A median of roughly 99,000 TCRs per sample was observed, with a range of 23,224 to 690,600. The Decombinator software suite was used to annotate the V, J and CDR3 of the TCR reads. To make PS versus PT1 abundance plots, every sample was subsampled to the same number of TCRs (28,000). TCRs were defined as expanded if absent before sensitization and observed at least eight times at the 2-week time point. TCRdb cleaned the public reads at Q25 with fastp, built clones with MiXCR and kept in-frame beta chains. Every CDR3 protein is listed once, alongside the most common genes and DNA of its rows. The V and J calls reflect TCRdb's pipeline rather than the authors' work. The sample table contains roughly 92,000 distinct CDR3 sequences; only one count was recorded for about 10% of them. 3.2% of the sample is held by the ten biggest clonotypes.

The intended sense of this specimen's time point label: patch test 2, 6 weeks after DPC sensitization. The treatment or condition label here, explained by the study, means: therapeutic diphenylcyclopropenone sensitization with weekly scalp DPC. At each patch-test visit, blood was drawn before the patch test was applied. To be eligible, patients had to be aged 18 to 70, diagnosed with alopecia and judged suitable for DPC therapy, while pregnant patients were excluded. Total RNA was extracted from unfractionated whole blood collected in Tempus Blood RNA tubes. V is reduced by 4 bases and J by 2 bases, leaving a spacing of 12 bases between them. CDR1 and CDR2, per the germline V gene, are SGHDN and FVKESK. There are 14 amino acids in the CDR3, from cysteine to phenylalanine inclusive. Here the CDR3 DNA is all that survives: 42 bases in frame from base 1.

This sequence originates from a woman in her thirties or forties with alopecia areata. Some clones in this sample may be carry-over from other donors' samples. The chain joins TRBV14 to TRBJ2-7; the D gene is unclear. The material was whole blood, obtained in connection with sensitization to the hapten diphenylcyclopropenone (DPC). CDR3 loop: CASSPDNPPYEQYF. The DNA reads TGTGCCAGCAGCCCTGACAACCCACCCTACGAGCAGTACTTC. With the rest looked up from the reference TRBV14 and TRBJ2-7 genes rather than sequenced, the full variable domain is EAGVTQFPSHSVIEKGQTVTLRCDPISGHDNLYWYRRVMGKEIKFLLHFVKESKQDESGMPNNRFLAERTGGTYSTLKVQPAELEDSGVYFCASSPDNPPYEQYFGPGTRLTVT.